The 5 T cell receptor beta chains in this list originate from one sample, sequenced in a study of blood T cell repertoires in COVID-19. Data came from immunoSEQ multiplex PCR; TCRdb stores just in-frame clones and leaves some out. The profile shows about 200,000 clones, roughly 90% of them singletons. The material sequenced was peripheral blood. The source of these receptors is a man between 50 and 59 years old with COVID-19, enrolled during active disease.

This clone was detected only a few times. In DNA form, the CDR3 reads TGTGCCAGTAGTCCCACACCAGGCATTGGAGAGACCCAGTACTTC. Encoded protein: CASSPTPGIGETQYF. The chain joins TRBV19 to TRBJ2-5; D gene uncertain. Trimming cost V 5 bases and J 4 bases, with 17 bases left between them. The CDR3 is 15 residues long. The germline CDR1 and CDR2 sequences are LNHDA and SQIVND (reference sequence).

The CDR3 sequence is CASSPTRTGETQYF. As DNA, the CDR3 is TGTGCCAGCAGCCCAACCCGGACAGGAGAGACCCAGTACTTC. The genes are TRBV7-9 and TRBJ2-5; 7 bases fit TRBD1. The CDR3 runs to 14 residues. The germline CDR1 and CDR2 sequences are SEHNR and FQNEAQ (reference sequence). After removal of 5 bases from V and 4 bases from J, the junction contained 7 bases not matched to a gene. Using reference TRBV7-9 and TRBJ2-5 for the parts outside the CDR3, the full variable domain is DTGVSQNPRHKITKRGQNVTFRCDPISEHNRLYWYRQTLGQGPEFLTYFQNEAQLEKSRLLSDRFSAERPKGSFSTLEIQRTEQGDSAMYLCASSPTRTGETQYFGPGTRLLVL.

The rearrangement joins TRBV28 to TRBJ2-3; 10 positions agree with TRBD2. Germline CDR1 and CDR2: MDHEN and SYDVKM. This CDR3 region has 15 residues. V shed 6 bases and J 1 base; nucleotides not matched to a gene: 4. The CDR3 region is CASSLGLAGTDTQYF. Here the CDR3 DNA reads TGTGCCAGCAGCCTCGGACTAGCGGGCACAGATACGCAGTATTTT.

The chain links TRBV4-2 to TRBJ2-2; maybe TRBD2 (5 bases). The CDR3 covers 14 residues. In germline, CDR1 is LGHNA, CDR2 YNFKEQ. V was trimmed by 0 bases and J by 6 bases, leaving 8 bases between them. In DNA, the CDR3 is TGTGCCAGCAGCCAAGAGGAGCGGTCCGGGGAGCTGTTTTTT. This translates into CASSQEERSGELFF.

The chain carries TRBV3-1 (or the pseudogene TRBV3-2) and TRBJ2-3; 9 nucleotides align to TRBD1. The germline V gene has CDR1 LGHDT and CDR2 YNNKEL (reference sequence). V shed 1 base, J shed 0 bases, and the junction held 2 bases outside the gene matches. This CDR3 contains 16 residues. Here the CDR3 DNA reads TGTGCCAGCAGCCAAGGACAGGGGGGAAGCACAGATACGCAGTATTTT. Translated: CASSQGQGGSTDTQYF.